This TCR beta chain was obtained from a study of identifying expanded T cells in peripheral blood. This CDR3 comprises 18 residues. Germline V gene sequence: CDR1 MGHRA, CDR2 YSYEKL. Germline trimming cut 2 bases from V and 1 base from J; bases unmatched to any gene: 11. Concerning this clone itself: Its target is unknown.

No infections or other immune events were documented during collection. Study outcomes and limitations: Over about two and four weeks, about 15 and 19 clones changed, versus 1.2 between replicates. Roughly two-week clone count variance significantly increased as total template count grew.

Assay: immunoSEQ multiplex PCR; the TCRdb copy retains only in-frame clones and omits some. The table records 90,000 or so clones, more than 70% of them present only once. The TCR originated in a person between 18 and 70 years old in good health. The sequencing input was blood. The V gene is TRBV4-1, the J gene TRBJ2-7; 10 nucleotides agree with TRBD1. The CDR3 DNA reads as TGCGCCAGCAGCCAACAATTCACCTCGGGACAGGGGTCCTACGAGCAGTACTTC. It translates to CASSQQFTSGQGSYEQYF.